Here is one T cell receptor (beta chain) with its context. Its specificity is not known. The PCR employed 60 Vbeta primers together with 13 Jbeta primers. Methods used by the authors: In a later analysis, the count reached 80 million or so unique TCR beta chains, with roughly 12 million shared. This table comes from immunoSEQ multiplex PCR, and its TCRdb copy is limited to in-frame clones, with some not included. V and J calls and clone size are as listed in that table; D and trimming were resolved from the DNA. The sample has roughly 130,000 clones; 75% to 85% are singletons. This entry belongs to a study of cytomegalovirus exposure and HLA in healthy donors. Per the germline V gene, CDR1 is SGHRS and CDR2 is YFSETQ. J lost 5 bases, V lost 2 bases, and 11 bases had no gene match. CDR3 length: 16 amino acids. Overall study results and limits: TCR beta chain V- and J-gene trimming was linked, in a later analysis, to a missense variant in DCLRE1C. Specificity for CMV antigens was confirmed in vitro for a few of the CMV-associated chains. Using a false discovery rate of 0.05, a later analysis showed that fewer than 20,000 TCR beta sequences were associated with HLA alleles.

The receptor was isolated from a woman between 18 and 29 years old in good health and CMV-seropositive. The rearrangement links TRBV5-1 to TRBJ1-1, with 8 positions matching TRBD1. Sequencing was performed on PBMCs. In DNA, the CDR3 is TGCGCCAGCAGCTTACTCCGGGACAGGCCTGAAACTGAAGCTTTCTTT. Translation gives CASSLLRDRPETEAFF. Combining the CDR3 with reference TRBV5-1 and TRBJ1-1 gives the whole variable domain KAGVTQTPRYLIKTRGQQVTLSCSPISGHRSVSWYQQTPGQGLQFLFEYFSETQRNKGNFPGRFSGRQFSNSRSEMNVSTLELGDSALYLCASSLLRDRPETEAFFGQGTRLTVV.